These 31 T cell receptor beta chains originate from one sample sequenced in a study of blood T cell repertoires in COVID-19. The repertoire was sequenced with immunoSEQ multiplex PCR; TCRdb's copy has only in-frame clones and lacks some. The sample lists around 400,000 clones; over 75% were seen once. Source material: peripheral blood. Receptor source: a woman aged 60-75 years with COVID-19, enrolled during active disease.

The chain joins TRBV3-1 (or the pseudogene TRBV3-2) to TRBJ1-1; 7 bases align to TRBD1. The CDR3 contains 14 residues. Germline loops: CDR1 LGHDT, CDR2 YNNKEL (reference sequence). V lost 5 bases to trimming and J lost 3 bases; unmatched junction nucleotides: 6. The CDR3 spells CASSKRDRDTEAFF. The CDR3 nucleotides read TGTGCCAGCAGCAAACGTGACAGGGACACTGAAGCTTTCTTT.

V usage is TRBV7-8 and J usage is TRBJ1-2; 8 bases match TRBD1. The CDR3 is 17 amino acids. Trimming took 2 bases from V and 4 from J; bases not matched to a gene: 12. Germline CDR1 is SGHVS and CDR2 is FQNEAQ. In DNA form, the CDR3 reads TGTGCCAGCAGCTTATCCCGGACAGGGCGGACCATCTATGGCTACACCTTC. It yields the protein CASSLSRTGRTIYGYTF.

This clone was observed once. The chain couples TRBV5-1 to TRBJ2-1; the match to TRBD1 covers 10 bases. The CDR3 is 14 residues long. With 4 bases clipped from V and 7 bases from J, the junction kept 5 bases outside the gene matches. Germline-derived CDR1 and CDR2 are SGHRS and YFSETQ. The CDR3 reads CASSTRDRGNEQFF. The CDR3 coding sequence is TGCGCCAGCAGCACCCGGGACAGGGGAAATGAGCAGTTCTTC.

This clone was counted a single time. The J gene is TRBJ2-6, the V gene TRBV5-1, with D tentatively TRBD1 (5 bases). The CDR3 runs 16 residues. Per germline, CDR1 SGHRS and CDR2 YFSETQ. V lost 4 bases, J lost 0 bases, and 11 bases lay in between. The CDR3 DNA reads TGCGCCAGCAGCCTCAGACAGTTCTCTGGGGCCAACGTCCTGACTTTC. It is translated as CASSLRQFSGANVLTF.

J is TRBJ2-5 and V is TRBV7-9, with D possibly matching TRBD1 (6 bases). The length of the CDR3 is 14 residues. V lost 6 bases and J lost 0, with 11 bases in between. Per germline, CDR1 SEHNR and CDR2 FQNEAQ (reference sequence). The DNA for the CDR3 is TGTGCCAGCAGGCAACAGGGATACCAAGAGACCCAGTACTTC. It specifies CASRQQGYQETQYF.

The gene calls are TRBV5-4 and TRBJ1-1; D unclear. Germline loops: CDR1 SGHNT, CDR2 YYREEE (reference sequence). With 2 bases removed from V and 2 bases from J, the gap between germline ends came to 13 bases. The CDR3 is 15 amino acids. The CDR3 coding sequence is TGTGCCAGCAGCTTCGAGAGGGCCCTAAACACTGAAGCTTTCTTT. Residues: CASSFERALNTEAFF. The full variable domain, rest sourced from reference TRBV5-4 and TRBJ1-1, is ETGVTQSPTHLIKTRGQQVTLRCSSQSGHNTVSWYQQALGQGPQFIFQYYREEENGRGNFPPRFSGLQFPNYSSELNVNALELDDSALYLCASSFERALNTEAFFGQGTRLTVV.

This sequence joins TRBV6-5 and TRBJ1-2; 7 bases match TRBD1. With 2 bases clipped from V and 4 bases from J, the junction kept 4 bases outside the gene matches. CDR3 length equals 14 residues. Germline V lookup: CDR1 MNHEY, CDR2 SVGAGI. This chain's CDR3 is CASSYLGTVYGYTF. The DNA of the CDR3 is TGTGCCAGCAGTTACCTCGGGACAGTCTATGGCTACACCTTC.

This rearrangement joins TRBV5-6 to TRBJ1-1; 10 bases align to TRBD1. The germline V gene has CDR1 SGHDT and CDR2 YYEEEE. This CDR3 has 18 amino acids. Trimming removed 1 base from V and 6 bases from J; junction bases left unmatched: 15. The CDR3 DNA follows: TGTGCCAGCAGCTTGTATTTAAGTCTCGGACAGGGGGTCGCTGAAGCTTTCTTT. Residues: CASSLYLSLGQGVAEAFF.

The V and J genes are TRBV7-9 and TRBJ1-2, with unresolved D. CDR3 length equals 14 residues. The V gene's germline CDR1 is SEHNR and CDR2 FQNEAQ (reference sequence). V was pared by 0 bases and J by 1 base, with 6 bases between. In DNA, the CDR3 is TGTGCCAGCAGCTTAGCCAGTATTAACTATGGCTACACCTTC. Translation: CASSLASINYGYTF. The full variable domain, its missing parts supplied by reference TRBV7-9 and TRBJ1-2, is DTGVSQNPRHKITKRGQNVTFRCDPISEHNRLYWYRQTLGQGPEFLTYFQNEAQLEKSRLLSDRFSAERPKGSFSTLEIQRTEQGDSAMYLCASSLASINYGYTFGSGTRLTVV.

The chain employs TRBV5-5 and TRBJ2-7; maybe TRBD1 (5 bases). The V end was cut by 7 bases, the J end by 0 bases, with 14 bases between. CDR1 and CDR2 (germline): SGHKS, YYEKEE (reference sequence). This CDR3 has 14 residues. CDR3 coding DNA: TGTGCCAGCGCGATGACAGCCTCCTCCTACGAGCAGTACTTC. Translating it yields CASAMTASSYEQYF.

V gene TRBV7-3 combines with J gene TRBJ2-1, with 9 bases aligning to TRBD2. V gave up 2 bases and J gave up 3 bases; unmatched junction bases: 2. CDR3 length: 15 residues. Germline values: CDR1 SGHTA, CDR2 FQGTGA. The CDR3 reads CASSLAAGGYNEQFF. In DNA form, the CDR3 reads TGTGCCAGCAGCTTAGCAGCGGGGGGCTACAATGAGCAGTTCTTC.

This chain connects TRBV5-6 to TRBJ1-2; a possible D gene is TRBD1 (6 bases). The V and J ends lost 4 bases and 2 bases respectively, with 18 bases between them. The CDR3 length is 16 residues. Germline V gives CDR1 SGHDT, CDR2 YYEEEE. CDR3 sequence: CASSSTGKNLNYGYTF. CDR3 nucleotides: TGTGCCAGCAGCAGCACAGGGAAAAATCTGAACTATGGCTACACCTTC.

The J gene is TRBJ2-1, the V gene TRBV9; TRBD2 agrees at 8 bases. The germline gives CDR1 SGDLS, CDR2 YYNGEE. This CDR3 has 16 residues. J was trimmed by 0 bases and V by 3 bases; bases with no gene match: 5. This CDR3 reads CASSAARGGSYNEQFF. In nucleotides, the CDR3 is TGTGCCAGCAGCGCCGCCCGGGGGGGCTCCTACAATGAGCAGTTCTTC.

V gene TRBV28 combines with J gene TRBJ1-1, with D perhaps TRBD1 (5 bases). V lost 6 bases and J lost 4, with 9 bases in between. CDR3 length equals 12 residues. Germline CDR1 is MDHEN and CDR2 is SYDVKM. Written as DNA, the CDR3 is TGTGCCAGCAGAGCGGGGGGCACTGAAGCTTTCTTT. It yields the protein CASRAGGTEAFF.

This clone has only a few counts. This sequence joins TRBV12-3 or TRBV12-4 and TRBJ2-5; D might be TRBD2 (5 bases). This CDR3 has 13 amino acids. Trimming took 5 bases from V and 4 from J, leaving 11 bases between them. The CDR3 is CASSEDWGETQYF. The CDR3 DNA is TGTGCCAGCAGTGAGGACTGGGGAGAGACCCAGTACTTC.

In its sample, this clone was seen a few times. The junction departs from the called germline gene at one end, perhaps through a read error. This chain links TRBV6-5 with TRBJ2-2; 13 bases agree with TRBD2. Germline V gives CDR1 MNHEY, CDR2 SVGAGI. This CDR3 spans 15 amino acids. CDR3 region: CATSRTSGGSGELFF. CDR3 nucleotide sequence: TGTGCCACCAGTCGGACTAGCGGGGGTTCCGGGGAGCTGTTTTTT.

The chain uses TRBV28 and TRBJ2-7; 11 nucleotides line up with TRBD1. V dropped 4 bases and J dropped 6; count of bases not matched to a gene: 14. In germline, CDR1 is MDHEN, CDR2 SYDVKM. The CDR3 extends over 17 amino acids. The CDR3 is CASSSLPGQGVSGEQYF. In DNA, the CDR3 is TGTGCCAGCAGTTCCCTCCCGGGACAGGGGGTTTCGGGCGAGCAGTACTTC.

Worth noting for this clone: This specimen includes other DNA sequences encoding the same CDR3. The chain recombines TRBV5-1 with TRBJ2-7; D perhaps matches TRBD2 (5 bases). The CDR3 covers 14 residues. V lost 0 bases and J 4 bases, leaving 11 bases between the germline ends. Germline V gene lookup returns CDR1 SGHRS and CDR2 YFSETQ. The CDR3, as DNA: TGCGCCAGCAGCTTGGTTGCGGGTCCGTACGAGCAGTACTTC. It codes for CASSLVAGPYEQYF.

V and J are TRBV5-1 and TRBJ1-4; a possible D gene is TRBD1 (6 bases). Germline CDR1 is SGHRS and CDR2 is YFSETQ. This CDR3 is 16 amino acids long. V was trimmed by 4 bases and J by 2 bases, leaving 15 bases between them. The CDR3 reads CASSPLVGGTNEKLFF. CDR3 coding DNA: TGCGCCAGCAGCCCCCTCGTAGGGGGTACTAATGAAAAACTGTTTTTT.

The chain carries TRBV3-1 (or the pseudogene TRBV3-2) and TRBJ2-1; 9 bases are a match to TRBD2. The CDR3 runs to 16 residues. Germline V gene data show CDR1 as LGHDT and CDR2 as YNNKEL (reference sequence). V lost 1 base, J lost 4 bases, and 5 bases stayed unmatched. This chain's CDR3 is CASSQVRGGAYNEQFF. CDR3 nucleotide sequence: TGTGCCAGCAGCCAAGTGCGCGGGGGGGCGTACAATGAGCAGTTCTTC.

V is TRBV20-1 and J is TRBJ1-1; 7 bases agree with TRBD1. Germline-derived CDR1 and CDR2 are DFQATT and SNEGSKA (reference sequence). This CDR3 has 11 amino acids. V was clipped by 6 bases and J by 8 bases; unmatched bases: 6. The CDR3 spells CSAERGQEAFF. In nucleotides, the CDR3 is TGCAGTGCCGAAAGGGGGCAGGAAGCTTTCTTT.

The chain links TRBV27 to TRBJ2-1; TRBD2 aligns across 10 bases. Unmatched junction bases numbered 5, after V lost 1 base and J lost 5 bases. Germline CDR1 is MNHEY and CDR2 is SMNVEV (reference sequence). CDR3 length: 16 amino acids. The CDR3 region is CASSLFPTSGHNEQFF. CDR3 nucleotide sequence: TGTGCCAGCAGTTTATTCCCGACTAGCGGGCACAATGAGCAGTTCTTC.

The rearrangement links TRBV28 to TRBJ1-3; the match to TRBD1 covers 7 bases. With 5 bases clipped from V and 3 bases from J, the junction kept 4 bases outside the gene matches. This CDR3 has 14 residues. The germline gives CDR1 MDHEN, CDR2 SYDVKM. The DNA for the CDR3 is TGTGCCAGCAGTGCCAGGGGGTTTGGAAACACCATATATTTT. It specifies CASSARGFGNTIYF.

This sequence joins TRBV6-5 and TRBJ1-6, with 10 positions matching TRBD1. With 3 bases clipped from V and 7 bases from J, the junction kept 6 bases outside the gene matches. Germline V lookup: CDR1 MNHEY, CDR2 SVGAGI. There are 16 residues in the CDR3. CDR3 nucleotides: TGTGCCAGCAGTTATCCGGGACAGGGGTTCAATTCACCCCTCCACTTT. This translates into CASSYPGQGFNSPLHF.

The gene calls are TRBV19 and TRBJ1-1; TRBD1 matches 11 bases. V lost 3 bases and J lost 5; bases outside the gene matches: 8. From germline, CDR1 is LNHDA and CDR2 SQIVND (reference sequence). The CDR3 extends over 16 amino acids. The CDR3 loop is CASSMDGQGARTEAFF. CDR3 nucleotide sequence: TGTGCCAGTAGTATGGATGGACAGGGGGCAAGGACTGAAGCTTTCTTT.

The gene calls are TRBV5-1 and TRBJ2-3, with a tentative D call TRBD2 (5 bases). Germline-derived CDR1 and CDR2 are SGHRS and YFSETQ. CDR3 length: 15 residues. Trimming took off 1 base at V and 4 bases at J, with 13 bases between the two ends. The CDR3 DNA sequence: TGCGCCAGCAGCTTGACGGGGTTGAGCTCAGATACGCAGTATTTT. This sequence encodes CASSLTGLSSDTQYF.

CDR3 region: CATSSRVSYNSPLHF. CDR3 nucleotides: TGTGCCACCAGCAGCAGGGTTTCCTATAATTCACCCCTCCACTTT. The chain uses TRBV15 and TRBJ1-6, with D perhaps matching TRBD1 (5 bases). The CDR3 sequence is 15 residues long. Germline assignment: CDR1 LNHNV and CDR2 YYDKDF (reference sequence). V was pared by 3 bases and J by 1 base, with 7 bases between.

V is TRBV13 and J is TRBJ1-2, with 7 positions matching TRBD1. With V trimmed by 3 bases and J by 8 bases, 3 bases remained unmatched. The CDR3 has 12 amino acids. The germline V gene has CDR1 PRHDT and CDR2 FYEKMQ (reference sequence). The CDR3 DNA reads as TGTGCCAGCAGCTTCGGGACAGCGGGCTACACCTTC. Translation: CASSFGTAGYTF. Filled out from reference TRBV13 and TRBJ1-2, the complete variable domain reads AAGVIQSPRHLIKEKRETATLKCYPIPRHDTVYWYQQGPGQDPQFLISFYEKMQSDKGSIPDRFSAQQFSDYHSELNMSSLELGDSALYFCASSFGTAGYTFGSGTRLTVV.

V and J are TRBV19 and TRBJ2-2; 8 positions match TRBD1. V lost 7 bases and J lost 7; bases outside the gene matches: 8. Germline V gene data show CDR1 as LNHDA and CDR2 as SQIVND (reference sequence). The CDR3 runs 14 residues. CDR3 residues: CASKTGGNVGELFF. In DNA form, the CDR3 reads TGTGCCAGTAAAACAGGGGGTAACGTCGGGGAGCTGTTTTTT.

The CDR3 loop reads CASSQQAIYGYTF. The CDR3 coding sequence is TGTGCCAGCAGTCAACAGGCGATCTATGGCTACACCTTC. J is TRBJ1-2 and V is TRBV2, with a possible D match to TRBD1 (5 bases). Germline-derived CDR1 and CDR2 are SNHLY and FYNNEI. The CDR3 length is 13 residues. The V and J ends lost 5 bases and 4 bases respectively, with 11 bases between them.

The CDR3 is CASQGGGAYNEQFF. CDR3 DNA sequence: TGTGCCAGCCAGGGCGGGGGGGCCTACAATGAGCAGTTCTTC. V and J are TRBV6-5 and TRBJ2-1; TRBD2 agrees at 9 bases. The CDR3 length is 14 residues. J was trimmed by 2 bases and V by 8 bases; bases with no gene match: 4. Germline CDR1 is MNHEY and CDR2 is SVGAGI.